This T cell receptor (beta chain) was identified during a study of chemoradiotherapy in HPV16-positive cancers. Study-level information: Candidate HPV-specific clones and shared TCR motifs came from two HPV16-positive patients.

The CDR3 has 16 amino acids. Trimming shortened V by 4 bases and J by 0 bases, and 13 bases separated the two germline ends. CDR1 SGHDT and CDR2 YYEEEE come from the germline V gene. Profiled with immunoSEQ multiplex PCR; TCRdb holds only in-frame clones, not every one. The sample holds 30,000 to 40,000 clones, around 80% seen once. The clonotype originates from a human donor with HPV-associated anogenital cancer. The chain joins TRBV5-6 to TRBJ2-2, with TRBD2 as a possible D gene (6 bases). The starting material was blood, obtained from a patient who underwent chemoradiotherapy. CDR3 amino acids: CASSRRTSSNTGELFF. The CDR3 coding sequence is TGTGCCAGCAGCAGGAGAACTAGCTCGAACACCGGGGAGCTGTTTTTT.